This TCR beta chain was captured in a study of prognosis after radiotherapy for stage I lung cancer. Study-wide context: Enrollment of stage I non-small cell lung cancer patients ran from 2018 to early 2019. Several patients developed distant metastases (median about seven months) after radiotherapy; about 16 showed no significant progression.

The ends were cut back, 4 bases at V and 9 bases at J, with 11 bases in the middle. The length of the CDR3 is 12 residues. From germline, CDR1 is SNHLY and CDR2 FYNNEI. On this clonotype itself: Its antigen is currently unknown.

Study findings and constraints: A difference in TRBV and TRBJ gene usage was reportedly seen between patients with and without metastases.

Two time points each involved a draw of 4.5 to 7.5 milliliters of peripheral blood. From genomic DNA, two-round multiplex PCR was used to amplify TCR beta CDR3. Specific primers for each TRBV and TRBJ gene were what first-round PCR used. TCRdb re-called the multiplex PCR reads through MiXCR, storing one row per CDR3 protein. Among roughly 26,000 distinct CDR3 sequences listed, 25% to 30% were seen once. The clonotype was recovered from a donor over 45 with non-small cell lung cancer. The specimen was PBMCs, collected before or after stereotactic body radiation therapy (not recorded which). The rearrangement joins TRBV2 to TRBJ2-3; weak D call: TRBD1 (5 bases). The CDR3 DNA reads TGTGCCAGCAGTGGACAGACGTACACGCAGTATTTT. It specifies CASSGQTYTQYF.